Shown below are 20 T cell receptor beta chains from a single sample sequenced in a study of naive and memory T cell subsets. Their target antigens are unknown. The beta constant-region primer was an equimolar mix of two oligonucleotides covering TRBC1 and TRBC2. The ligated cDNA underwent four PCR rounds using SP2 and nested alpha and beta constant-region primers. TCRdb reanalysed the UMI-ligation and nested PCR reads using MiXCR and keeps one entry per CDR3 protein. Among around 140,000 distinct CDR3 sequences listed, about 20% were seen once. Whole-study findings and limits: Especially in CD8 cells, naive repertoires contained a few larger clonotypes, possibly CD45RA-re-expressing memory cells.

Sequenced: naive CD8+ T cells from blood. Source of these receptors: a human donor in good health.

This clonotype occurred a few times. CDR3 bases: TGTGCCAGCAGTGAACCAACGGCGGGAGGGCCGGAGACCCAGTACTTC. It specifies CASSEPTAGGPETQYF. The chain has TRBV2 and TRBJ2-5; 9 bases line up with TRBD2. Losses at the gene ends were 2 bases for V and 5 bases for J; bases not matched to a gene: 9. The CDR3 runs 16 residues. Germline lookup yields CDR1 SNHLY and CDR2 FYNNEI.

The chain combines TRBV7-8 with TRBJ2-3; D uncertain. V was cut by 3 bases and J by 1 base, with 11 bases left in between. This CDR3 comprises 15 residues. Germline CDR1 SGHVS, CDR2 FQNEAQ. CDR3 residues: CASSFLGFGTDTQYF. CDR3 in DNA: TGTGCCAGCAGCTTTTTGGGGTTCGGCACAGATACGCAGTATTTT.

This chain links TRBV10-3 with TRBJ1-1; D remains unclear. The V gene's germline CDR1 is ENHRY and CDR2 SYGVKD. This CDR3 is built from 14 residues. The V gene lost 2 bases and the J gene lost 7 bases, with 14 bases spanning the gap. CDR3 nucleotide sequence: TGTGCCATCAGTGAGCCGGGGAGAGGGATTGAAGCTTTCTTT. Its protein is CAISEPGRGIEAFF.

V gene TRBV29-1 combines with J gene TRBJ2-3; 7 positions agree with TRBD2. The CDR3 extends over 13 amino acids. CDR1 and CDR2 from the germline V gene are SQVTM and ANQGSEA. V dropped 3 bases and J dropped 4; count of bases not matched to a gene: 4. In DNA, the CDR3 is TGCAGCGTTGAGCGGGAGTCCCCAGATACGCAGTATTTT. The encoded protein is CSVERESPDTQYF.

This clonotype was recorded a few times. This rearrangement joins TRBV4-2 to TRBJ2-1; 10 nucleotides line up with TRBD2. With 1 base clipped from V and 8 bases from J, the junction kept 5 bases outside the gene matches. The CDR3 spans 15 residues. Germline V gene data show CDR1 as LGHNA and CDR2 as YNFKEQ. CDR3 in DNA: TGTGCCAGCAGCCAAGCTAGCGGGAGCATCGATGAGCAGTTCTTC. Its translation: CASSQASGSIDEQFF.

This clonotype was seen repeatedly, ten times or more. The chain combines TRBV2 with TRBJ2-3; D is uncertain. Trimming cost V 4 bases and J 14 bases, with 13 bases left between them. Looked up from germline, CDR1 is SNHLY and CDR2 is FYNNEI. This CDR3 comprises 11 residues. CDR3 nucleotides: TGTGCCAGCAGTGCGATCCGAAAACGGTATTTT. Translation: CASSAIRKRYF.

The chain recombines TRBV29-1 with TRBJ2-1; no clear D gene. With 1 base removed from V and 0 bases from J, the gap between germline ends came to 10 bases. This CDR3 contains 15 residues. Germline V gene sequence: CDR1 SQVTM, CDR2 ANQGSEA. As DNA, the CDR3 is TGCAGCGTTGAAGGCTCAGGAGACTCCTACAATGAGCAGTTCTTC. Translation gives CSVEGSGDSYNEQFF.

This clonotype has just a few counts. V and J are TRBV6-5 and TRBJ2-7, with D perhaps TRBD2 (6 bases). Per germline, CDR1 MNHEY and CDR2 SVGAGI. The germline V and J ends were trimmed by 2 bases and 0 bases, with 20 bases remaining between them. CDR3 length equals 18 residues. The CDR3 DNA is TGTGCCAGCAGTTACGCAACCTGGCTAGCGCGAAGCTCCTACGAGCAGTACTTC. It codes for CASSYATWLARSSYEQYF.

The chain uses TRBV29-1 and TRBJ1-6; D is uncertain. The CDR3 contains 13 residues. Germline V gene lookup returns CDR1 SQVTM and CDR2 ANQGSEA. Trimming shortened V by 3 bases and J by 3 bases, and 6 bases separated the two germline ends. The CDR3 region is CSVDRCYNSPLHF. The CDR3 DNA sequence: TGCAGCGTTGACAGGTGCTATAATTCACCCCTCCACTTT.

The CDR3 spells CASSSYRDRGTGELFF. The DNA for the CDR3 is TGTGCCAGCAGCTCGTACCGGGACAGGGGCACCGGGGAGCTGTTTTTT. The V and J genes are TRBV7-9 and TRBJ2-2; 10 bases fit TRBD1. V was clipped by 4 bases and J by 4 bases; unmatched bases: 6. The CDR3 extends over 16 amino acids. Germline V gene lookup returns CDR1 SEHNR and CDR2 FQNEAQ (reference sequence).

This clonotype was observed a few times. The V gene is TRBV7-6, the J gene TRBJ2-3; D is possibly TRBD1 (6 bases). Trimming cost V 4 bases and J 0 bases, with 14 bases left between them. The CDR3 loop spans 16 amino acids. Germline V gene sequence: CDR1 SGHVS, CDR2 FNYEAQ. The CDR3 nucleotides are TGTGCCAGCAGCTCCCCGACAGGACTGAGCACAGATACGCAGTATTTT. Encoded protein: CASSSPTGLSTDTQYF.

The chain links TRBV5-8 to TRBJ1-1; D not resolved. The V end lost 6 bases, the J end lost 2 bases, and 11 bases lay between the germline ends. Germline V gene lookup returns CDR1 SGHTS and CDR2 YDEGEE. The CDR3 runs to 13 residues. In nucleotides, the CDR3 is TGTGCCAGCACACCATTGGGAAACACTGAAGCTTTCTTT. Amino acids: CASTPLGNTEAFF.

The count of this clonotype is one. This chain links TRBV7-2 with TRBJ2-1; D gene unclear. This CDR3 has 12 amino acids. Germline loops: CDR1 SGHTA, CDR2 FQGNSA. The V end lost 5 bases, the J end lost 3 bases, and 5 bases lay between the germline ends. CDR3 in amino acids: CASSGYYNEQFF. CDR3 nucleotides: TGTGCCAGCAGCGGATACTACAATGAGCAGTTCTTC. Filled out from reference TRBV7-2 and TRBJ2-1, the complete variable domain reads GAGVSQSPSNKVTEKGKDVELRCDPISGHTALYWYRQSLGQGLEFLIYFQGNSAPDKSGLPSDRFSAERTGGSVSTLTIQRTQQEDSAVYLCASSGYYNEQFFGPGTRLTVL.

This sequence joins TRBV28 and TRBJ2-1, with D maybe TRBD2 (6 bases). CDR1 is MDHEN, CDR2 SYDVKM, per germline. V lost 2 bases to trimming and J lost 7 bases, with 15 bases between them. The CDR3 is 15 amino acids. CDR3 residues: CASSLLPGEGNEQFF. As DNA, the CDR3 is TGTGCCAGCAGTTTACTTCCGGGGGAAGGGAATGAGCAGTTCTTC.

This chain links TRBV6-5 with TRBJ2-1; 7 positions agree with TRBD1. This CDR3 contains 16 residues. The germline V gene encodes CDR1 MNHEY and CDR2 SVGAGI. V lost 0 bases, J lost 7 bases, and 9 bases stayed unmatched. The CDR3 DNA reads TGTGCCAGCAGTTACTCGGTGGGACAGCTCTGGAATGAGCAGTTCTTC. This codes for CASSYSVGQLWNEQFF.

This clonotype was observed a handful of times. The chain carries TRBV27 and TRBJ2-1; D remains unclear. The germline V gene has CDR1 MNHEY and CDR2 SMNVEV (reference sequence). This CDR3 contains 15 residues. V lost 3 bases and J 0 bases, leaving 9 bases between the germline ends. CDR3 sequence: CASSFSSASYNEQFF. CDR3 coding DNA: TGTGCCAGCAGTTTTTCTTCGGCCTCCTACAATGAGCAGTTCTTC.

A note on this clonotype: The CDR3 ends on some other residue instead of the conserved phenylalanine or tryptophan, so this is likely a read error. The chain's CDR3 is CASSLNWGTEAFI. Here the CDR3 DNA reads TGTGCCAGCAGTCTGAACTGGGGCACTGAAGCTTTCATT. This rearrangement joins TRBV28 to TRBJ1-1, with no clear D. Germline CDR1 MDHEN, CDR2 SYDVKM. The CDR3 is 13 amino acids. Trimming removed 5 bases at V and 4 bases at J, with 11 bases between.

Ten or more counts support this clonotype. Written as DNA, the CDR3 is TGTGCCAGCAGTGGGCTAGGGGGAGGGCTAGATGAGCAGTTCTTC. This gives the protein CASSGLGGGLDEQFF. The chain employs TRBV27 and TRBJ2-1; D might be TRBD2 (7 bases). The CDR3 is made up of 15 amino acids. V shed 5 bases and J shed 8 bases, with 19 bases lying between them. Germline assignment: CDR1 MNHEY and CDR2 SMNVEV (reference sequence).

This sequence joins TRBV6-5 and TRBJ2-3; no clear D gene. The V and J ends lost 8 bases and 6 bases respectively, with 9 bases between them. The germline CDR1 and CDR2 sequences are MNHEY and SVGAGI. CDR3 length: 11 residues. CDR3 nucleotides: TGTGCCAGCGGTATGGGGGATACGCAGTATTTT. Amino acid sequence: CASGMGDTQYF.

This clonotype was counted only a few times. The chain employs TRBV27 and TRBJ2-5; D remains ambiguous. CDR1 MNHEY and CDR2 SMNVEV come from the germline V gene (reference sequence). Trimming shortened V by 3 bases and J by 3 bases, and 8 bases separated the two germline ends. The CDR3 extends over 13 amino acids. This chain's CDR3 is CASSFHQEETQYF. For the CDR3, the DNA is TGTGCCAGCAGTTTTCACCAGGAAGAGACCCAGTACTTC.